One sample yielded the 19 T cell receptor beta chains listed below, sequenced in a study of blood T cell repertoires in COVID-19. The assay was immunoSEQ multiplex PCR, and TCRdb's table has in-frame clones only and misses some. The data show a few hundred thousand clones, around 90% seen once. Input material: peripheral blood. The receptors here all came from a middle-aged woman with COVID-19, enrolled during active disease.

The chain joins TRBV18 to TRBJ2-5; 8 bases line up with TRBD1. Germline CDR1 is KGHSH and CDR2 is LQKENI. The CDR3 runs to 14 residues. V was clipped by 3 bases and J by 5 bases; unmatched bases: 5. The CDR3 region is CASSPVRGPETQYF. Written as DNA, the CDR3 is TGTGCCAGCTCACCGGTCAGGGGGCCCGAGACCCAGTACTTC.

V gene TRBV19 combines with J gene TRBJ1-2; the D gene is possibly TRBD1 (6 bases). The CDR3 spans 17 residues. Deletions cut 4 bases from V and 8 bases from J, with 26 bases between. Looked up from germline, CDR1 is LNHDA and CDR2 is SQIVND (reference sequence). Here the CDR3 reads CASSNPGSQGRLRGYTF. The CDR3 DNA is TGTGCCAGTAGTAACCCGGGCTCACAGGGACGCTTGAGGGGCTACACCTTC.

The J gene is TRBJ1-3, the V gene TRBV28, with unresolved D. CDR1 MDHEN and CDR2 SYDVKM come from the germline V gene. The V end lost 5 bases, the J end lost 3 bases, and 11 bases lay between the germline ends. The CDR3 sequence is 14 residues long. The CDR3 protein is CASSRLYGGNTIYF. Here the CDR3 DNA reads TGTGCCAGCAGTCGCCTCTACGGTGGAAACACCATATATTTT.

The V call is TRBV7-2, the J call TRBJ2-7; 9 bases are shared with TRBD1. The CDR3 totals 15 residues. Trimming at V came to 5 bases and at J to 3 bases, leaving 8 bases not matched to a gene. CDR1 is SGHTA and CDR2 is FQGNSA in the germline V gene. The DNA for the CDR3 is TGTGCCAGCAGCCCGACGACAGGGGGAATCTACGAGCAGTACTTC. This gives the protein CASSPTTGGIYEQYF. Variable domain in full (rest from reference TRBV7-2 and TRBJ2-7): GAGVSQSPSNKVTEKGKDVELRCDPISGHTALYWYRQSLGQGLEFLIYFQGNSAPDKSGLPSDRFSAERTGGSVSTLTIQRTQQEDSAVYLCASSPTTGGIYEQYFGPGTRLTVT.

This sequence joins TRBV7-2 and TRBJ1-6; no definite D call. CDR3 length: 16 residues. Deletions cut 0 bases from V and 12 bases from J, with 18 bases between. Per germline, CDR1 SGHTA and CDR2 FQGNSA. In DNA form, the CDR3 reads TGTGCCAGCAGCTTAGCGGTGGTGACATACGCTTTACCCCTCCACTTT. This translates into CASSLAVVTYALPLHF.

The chain carries TRBV19 and TRBJ1-1; a possible D gene is TRBD1 (6 bases). The CDR3 is 15 residues long. V dropped 8 bases and J dropped 0 bases, with 16 bases sitting between them. CDR1 and CDR2 (germline): LNHDA, SQIVND (reference sequence). The CDR3 DNA is TGTGCCAGTGTCTCAGACAGGTCCTTGAACACTGAAGCTTTCTTT. Amino acid sequence: CASVSDRSLNTEAFF. Complete variable domain (other parts from reference TRBV19 and TRBJ1-1): DGGITQSPKYLFRKEGQNVTLSCEQNLNHDAMYWYRQDPGQGLRLIYYSQIVNDFQKGDIAEGYSVSREKKESFPLTVTSAQKNPTAFYLCASVSDRSLNTEAFFGQGTRLTVV.

V and J are TRBV29-1 and TRBJ2-1; 7 nucleotides line up with TRBD2. In germline, CDR1 is SQVTM, CDR2 ANQGSEA. J was trimmed by 4 bases and V by 6 bases; bases with no gene match: 9. The CDR3 totals 14 residues. CDR3 nucleotide sequence: TGCAGCGTGGGGGAACTAGCGACATACAATGAGCAGTTCTTC. Protein sequence: CSVGELATYNEQFF.

The rearrangement joins TRBV29-1 to TRBJ1-6; 7 nucleotides agree with TRBD1. CDR1 is SQVTM, CDR2 ANQGSEA, per germline. Trimming cost V 2 bases and J 0 bases; bases outside gene matches: 13. The CDR3 is 19 amino acids. The CDR3 nucleotides are TGCAGCGTTGAATGGCCCAGGGACAGCAAGAGCTCCTATAATTCACCCCTCCACTTT. Protein sequence: CSVEWPRDSKSSYNSPLHF.

J is TRBJ1-4 and V is TRBV5-1; maybe TRBD1 (5 bases). V dropped 4 bases and J dropped 8 bases, with 18 bases sitting between them. Germline V gives CDR1 SGHRS, CDR2 YFSETQ. CDR3 size: 15 residues. As DNA, the CDR3 is TGCGCCAGCAGCCCGGTGGGGGGAAGAGAGGAAAAACTGTTTTTT. As protein: CASSPVGGREEKLFF. Drawing the rest from reference TRBV5-1 and TRBJ1-4, the complete variable domain is KAGVTQTPRYLIKTRGQQVTLSCSPISGHRSVSWYQQTPGQGLQFLFEYFSETQRNKGNFPGRFSGRQFSNSRSEMNVSTLELGDSALYLCASSPVGGREEKLFFGSGTQLSVL.

The chain joins TRBV6-2 or TRBV6-3 to TRBJ2-7; D may be TRBD1 (5 bases). CDR3 length equals 16 residues. Germline lookup yields CDR1 MNHEY and CDR2 SVGEGT. Between the trimmed V and J ends, which lost 5 bases and 1 base, there was a span of 18 bases. Here the CDR3 reads CASSTPMGRASYEQYF. CDR3 sequence (DNA): TGTGCCAGCAGTACCCCGATGGGGCGTGCTTCCTACGAGCAGTACTTC.

The rearrangement uses TRBV4-1 and TRBJ1-4, with 7 bases fitting TRBD1. Germline V CDR1 and CDR2: MGHRA, YSYEKL. The trim removed 0 bases at V and 6 bases at J, leaving 7 bases unmatched. The CDR3 is 16 residues long. The CDR3 sequence: CASSQDSRQGYEKLFF. The CDR3 DNA is TGCGCCAGCAGCCAAGATTCAAGACAGGGTTATGAAAAACTGTTTTTT.

V is TRBV24-1 and J is TRBJ1-3; D remains ambiguous. V lost 4 bases to trimming and J lost 8 bases, with 11 bases between them. The CDR3 has 13 residues. Germline values: CDR1 KGHDR, CDR2 SFDVKD. CDR3 loop: CATSDPGLHTIYF. In nucleotides, the CDR3 is TGTGCCACCAGTGACCCTGGACTCCACACCATATATTTT.

The V call is TRBV6-4, the J call TRBJ1-5, with unresolved D. The CDR3 runs to 21 residues. Trimming removed 0 bases from V and 0 bases from J, with 24 bases in between. Germline CDR1 and CDR2: MRHNA and SNTAGT. The CDR3 DNA sequence: TGTGCCAGCAGTGACTCGTCTCGGACGCAGGATGCGGGGTATAGCAATCAGCCCCAGCATTTT. Amino acid sequence: CASSDSSRTQDAGYSNQPQHF.

A single count supports this clone. The rearrangement links TRBV10-3 to TRBJ1-2; 7 bases are a match to TRBD1. V shed 2 bases, J shed 2 bases, and the junction held 2 bases outside the gene matches. The germline CDR1 and CDR2 sequences are ENHRY and SYGVKD. The CDR3 has 14 amino acids. In DNA form, the CDR3 reads TGTGCCATCAGTGAGCCACAGGGGAACTATGGCTACACCTTC. Its translation: CAISEPQGNYGYTF.

This chain uses TRBV6-2 or TRBV6-3 with TRBJ2-1; a weak D match, TRBD1 (5 bases). The ends were cut back, 5 bases at V and 9 bases at J, with 20 bases in the middle. CDR3 size: 15 residues. Per germline, CDR1 MNHEY and CDR2 SVGEGT. The CDR3 bases are TGTGCCAGCAGTCTGGACAAAAGGGTGGGTAGTGAGCAGTTCTTC. This translates into CASSLDKRVGSEQFF.

This chain uses TRBV29-1 with TRBJ1-2; D is possibly TRBD1 (5 bases). V lost 6 bases to trimming and J lost 4 bases, with 12 bases between them. The CDR3 contains 12 residues. CDR1 and CDR2 (germline): SQVTM, ANQGSEA. The CDR3 sequence is CSVHQGSYGYTF. In DNA form, the CDR3 reads TGCAGCGTACATCAGGGTAGCTATGGCTACACCTTC.

This rearrangement joins TRBV7-3 to TRBJ2-3; perhaps TRBD2 as D (6 bases). This CDR3 spans 15 amino acids. Trimming shortened V by 5 bases and J by 0 bases, and 12 bases separated the two germline ends. CDR1 SGHTA and CDR2 FQGTGA come from the germline V gene. CDR3 region: CASSKDYFSTDTQYF. In DNA form, the CDR3 reads TGTGCCAGCAGCAAGGACTACTTTAGCACAGATACGCAGTATTTT.

This clone has only one observation. This rearrangement joins TRBV5-6 to TRBJ2-7; maybe TRBD2 (6 bases). The germline CDR1 and CDR2 sequences are SGHDT and YYEEEE. V lost 4 bases, J lost 7 bases, and 18 bases lay in between. The CDR3 runs to 14 residues. CDR3: CASSILLAMGEQYF. The CDR3 DNA reads as TGTGCCAGCAGCATTCTACTAGCCATGGGGGAGCAGTACTTC. Together with reference TRBV5-6 and TRBJ2-7, the CDR3 gives the full variable domain: DAGVTQSPTHLIKTRGQQVTLRCSPKSGHDTVSWYQQALGQGPQFIFQYYEEEERQRGNFPDRFSGHQFPNYSSELNVNALLLGDSALYLCASSILLAMGEQYFGPGTRLTVT.

The chain carries TRBV6-5 and TRBJ2-7, with 7 bases lining up with TRBD1. The length of the CDR3 is 15 residues. V shed 8 bases and J 2 bases; nucleotides not matched to a gene: 12. Per germline, CDR1 MNHEY and CDR2 SVGAGI. CDR3 nucleotides: TGTGCCAGCCGAATATCGGGACAGATTACCTACGAGCAGTACTTC. As protein: CASRISGQITYEQYF.